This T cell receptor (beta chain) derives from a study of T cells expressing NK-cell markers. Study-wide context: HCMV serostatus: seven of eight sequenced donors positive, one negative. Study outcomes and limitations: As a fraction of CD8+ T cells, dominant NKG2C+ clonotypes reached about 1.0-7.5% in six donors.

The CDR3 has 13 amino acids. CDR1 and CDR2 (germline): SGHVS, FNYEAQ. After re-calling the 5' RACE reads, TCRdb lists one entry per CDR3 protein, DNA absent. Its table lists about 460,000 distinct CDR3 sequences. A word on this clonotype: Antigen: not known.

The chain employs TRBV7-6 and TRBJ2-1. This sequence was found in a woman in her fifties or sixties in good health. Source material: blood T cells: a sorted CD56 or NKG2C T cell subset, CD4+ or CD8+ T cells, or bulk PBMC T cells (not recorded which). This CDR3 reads CASSRGASVGQFF.